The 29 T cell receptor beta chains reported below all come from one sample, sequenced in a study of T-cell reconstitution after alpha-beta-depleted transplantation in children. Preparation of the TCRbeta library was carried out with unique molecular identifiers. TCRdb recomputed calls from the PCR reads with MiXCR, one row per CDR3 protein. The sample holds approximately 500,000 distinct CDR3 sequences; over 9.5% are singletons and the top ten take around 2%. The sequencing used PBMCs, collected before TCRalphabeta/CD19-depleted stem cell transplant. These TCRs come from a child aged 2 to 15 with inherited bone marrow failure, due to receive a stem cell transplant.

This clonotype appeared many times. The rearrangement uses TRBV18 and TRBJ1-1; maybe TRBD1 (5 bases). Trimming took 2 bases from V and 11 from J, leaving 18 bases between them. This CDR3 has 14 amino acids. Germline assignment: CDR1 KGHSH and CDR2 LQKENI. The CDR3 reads CASSPSDSSWGAFF. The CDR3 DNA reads TGTGCCAGCTCACCATCCGACAGCTCCTGGGGGGCTTTCTTT.

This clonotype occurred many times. The CDR3 region is CASSSPQTSGSFYEQYF. CDR3 nucleotide sequence: TGTGCCAGCAGTTCCCCTCAGACTAGCGGGAGTTTCTACGAGCAGTACTTC. The gene calls are TRBV27 and TRBJ2-7; 12 nucleotides match TRBD2. V lost 4 bases, J lost 3 bases, and 10 bases stayed unmatched. The CDR3 is made up of 17 amino acids. Germline CDR1 and CDR2: MNHEY and SMNVEV (reference sequence).

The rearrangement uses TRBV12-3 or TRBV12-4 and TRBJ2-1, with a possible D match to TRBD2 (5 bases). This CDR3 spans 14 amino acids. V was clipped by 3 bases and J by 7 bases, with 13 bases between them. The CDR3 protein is CASSFSSSGNEQFF. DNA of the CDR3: TGTGCCAGCAGTTTCTCTAGCTCCGGGAATGAGCAGTTCTTC.

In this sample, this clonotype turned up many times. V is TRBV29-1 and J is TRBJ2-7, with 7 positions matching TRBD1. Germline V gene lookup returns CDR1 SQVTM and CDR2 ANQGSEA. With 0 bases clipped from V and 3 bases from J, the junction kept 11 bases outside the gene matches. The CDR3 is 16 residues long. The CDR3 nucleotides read TGCAGCGTTGAAGATCACGGGACAGCGAACCACTACGAGCAGTACTTC. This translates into CSVEDHGTANHYEQYF.

CDR3 sequence: CASSPRDNGPEAFF. DNA for the CDR3: TGTGCCAGCAGTCCCCGGGATAACGGCCCTGAAGCTTTCTTT. This chain joins TRBV11-2 and TRBJ1-1; D gene ambiguous. The CDR3 has 14 residues. With 6 bases removed from V and 6 bases from J, the gap between germline ends came to 17 bases. The V gene's germline CDR1 is SGHAT and CDR2 FQNNGV.

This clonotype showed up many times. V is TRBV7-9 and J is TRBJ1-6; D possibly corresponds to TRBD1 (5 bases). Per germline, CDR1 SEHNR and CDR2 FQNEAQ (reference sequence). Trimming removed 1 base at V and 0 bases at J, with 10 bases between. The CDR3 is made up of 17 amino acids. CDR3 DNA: TGTGCCAGCAGCTTAGGGGGCGATAGCTCCTATAATTCACCCCTCCACTTT. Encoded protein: CASSLGGDSSYNSPLHF.

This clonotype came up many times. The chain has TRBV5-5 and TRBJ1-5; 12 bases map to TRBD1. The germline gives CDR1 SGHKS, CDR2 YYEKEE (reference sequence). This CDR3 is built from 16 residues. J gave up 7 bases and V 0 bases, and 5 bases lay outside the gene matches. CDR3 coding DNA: TGTGCCAGCAGCTTGGCTGGGACAGGGGGCGACCAGCCCCAGCATTTT. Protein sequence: CASSLAGTGGDQPQHF. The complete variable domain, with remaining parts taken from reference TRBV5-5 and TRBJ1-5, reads DAGVTQSPTHLIKTRGQQVTLRCSPISGHKSVSWYQQVLGQGPQFIFQYYEKEERGRGNFPDRFSARQFPNYSSELNVNALLLGDSALYLCASSLAGTGGDQPQHFGDGTRLSIL.

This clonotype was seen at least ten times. As DNA, the CDR3 is TGTGCCAGCAGCTTAAACGGGGGGACAGGGGTGTTTTACACTGAAGCTTTCTTT. Translation gives CASSLNGGTGVFYTEAFF. This sequence joins TRBV11-3 and TRBJ1-1, with TRBD1 matching over 10 bases. This CDR3 region has 18 residues. Germline CDR1 and CDR2: SGHNT and YENEEA. V was clipped by 2 bases and J by 3 bases; unmatched bases: 12.

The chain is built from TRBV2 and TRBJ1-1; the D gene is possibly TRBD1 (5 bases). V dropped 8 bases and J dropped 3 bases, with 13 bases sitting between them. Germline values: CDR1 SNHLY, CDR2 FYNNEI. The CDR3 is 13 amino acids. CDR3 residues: CASSGQLDTEAFF. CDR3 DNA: TGTGCCAGCTCGGGGCAGTTAGACACTGAAGCTTTCTTT.

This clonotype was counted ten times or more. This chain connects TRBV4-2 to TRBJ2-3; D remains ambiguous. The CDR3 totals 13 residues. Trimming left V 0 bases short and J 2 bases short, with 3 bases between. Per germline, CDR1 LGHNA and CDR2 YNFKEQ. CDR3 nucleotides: TGTGCCAGCAGCCAAGAATCCACAGATACGCAGTATTTT. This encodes CASSQESTDTQYF.

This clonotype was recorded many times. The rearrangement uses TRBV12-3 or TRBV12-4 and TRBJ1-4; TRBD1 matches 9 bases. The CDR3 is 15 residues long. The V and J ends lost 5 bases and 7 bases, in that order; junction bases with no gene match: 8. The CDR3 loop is CASSIPGQGTEKLFF. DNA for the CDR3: TGTGCCAGCAGTATACCGGGACAGGGAACTGAAAAACTGTTTTTT.

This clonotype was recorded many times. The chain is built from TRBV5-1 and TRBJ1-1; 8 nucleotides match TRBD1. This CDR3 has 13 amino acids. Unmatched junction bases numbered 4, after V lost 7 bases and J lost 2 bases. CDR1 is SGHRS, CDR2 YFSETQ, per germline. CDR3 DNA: TGCGCCAGCGGACAGGGCGCCAACACTGAAGCTTTCTTT. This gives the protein CASGQGANTEAFF.

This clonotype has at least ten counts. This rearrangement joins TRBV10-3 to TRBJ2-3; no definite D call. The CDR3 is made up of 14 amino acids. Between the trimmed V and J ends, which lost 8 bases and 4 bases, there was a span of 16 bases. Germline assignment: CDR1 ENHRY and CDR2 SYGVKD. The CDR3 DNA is TGTGCCATCGGATCGGAACGCGCCGCAGATACGCAGTATTTT. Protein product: CAIGSERAADTQYF.

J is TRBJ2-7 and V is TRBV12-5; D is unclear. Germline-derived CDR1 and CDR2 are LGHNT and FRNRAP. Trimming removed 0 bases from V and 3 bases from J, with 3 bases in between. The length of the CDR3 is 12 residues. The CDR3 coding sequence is TGTGCTAGTGGTTTGGTAATCTACGAGCAGTACTTC. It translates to CASGLVIYEQYF.

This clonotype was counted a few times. The CDR3 sequence is CASSLRREANEQFF. Here the CDR3 DNA reads TGTGCCAGCAGCTTAAGGCGGGAGGCCAATGAGCAGTTCTTC. This chain links TRBV7-2 with TRBJ2-1, with 8 bases fitting TRBD2. The CDR3 loop spans 14 amino acids. Germline V lookup: CDR1 SGHTA, CDR2 FQGNSA. The junction had 3 bases not matched to a gene; V was cut back by 2 bases and J by 6 bases.

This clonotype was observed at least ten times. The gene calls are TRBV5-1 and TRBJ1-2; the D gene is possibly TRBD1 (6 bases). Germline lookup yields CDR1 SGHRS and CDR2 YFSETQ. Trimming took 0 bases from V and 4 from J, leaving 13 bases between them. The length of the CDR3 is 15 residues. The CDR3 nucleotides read TGCGCCAGCAGCTTGGCTTTTGGGGGCACCTATGGCTACACCTTC. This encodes CASSLAFGGTYGYTF. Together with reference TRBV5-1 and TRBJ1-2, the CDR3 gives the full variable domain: KAGVTQTPRYLIKTRGQQVTLSCSPISGHRSVSWYQQTPGQGLQFLFEYFSETQRNKGNFPGRFSGRQFSNSRSEMNVSTLELGDSALYLCASSLAFGGTYGYTFGSGTRLTVV.

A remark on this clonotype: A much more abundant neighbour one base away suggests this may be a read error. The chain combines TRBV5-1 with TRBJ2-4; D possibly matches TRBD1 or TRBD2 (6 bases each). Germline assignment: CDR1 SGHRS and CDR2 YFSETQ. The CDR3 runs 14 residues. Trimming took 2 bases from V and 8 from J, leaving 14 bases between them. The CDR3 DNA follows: TGCGCCAGCAGCTTAACAGGGCGGGAATACATTCAGTACTTC. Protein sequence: CASSLTGREYIQYF.

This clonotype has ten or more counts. The CDR3 DNA sequence: TGTGCCAGCAGCCGAAGAGAACTACTTCCAGAGTACTTC. This codes for CASSRRELLPEYF. The rearrangement uses TRBV3-1 and TRBJ2-7; no firm D call. V was trimmed by 4 bases and J by 11 bases, leaving 18 bases between them. The length of the CDR3 is 13 residues. Germline V lookup: CDR1 LGHDT, CDR2 YNNKEL (reference sequence).

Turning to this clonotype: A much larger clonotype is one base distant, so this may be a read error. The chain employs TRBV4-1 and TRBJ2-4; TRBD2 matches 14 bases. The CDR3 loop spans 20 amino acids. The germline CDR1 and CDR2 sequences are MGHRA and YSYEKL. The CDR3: CTSSQPRTSGRSLAKNIQYF. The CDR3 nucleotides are TGCACCAGCAGCCAACCGAGGACTAGCGGGAGGTCCCTAGCCAAAAACATTCAGTACTTC.

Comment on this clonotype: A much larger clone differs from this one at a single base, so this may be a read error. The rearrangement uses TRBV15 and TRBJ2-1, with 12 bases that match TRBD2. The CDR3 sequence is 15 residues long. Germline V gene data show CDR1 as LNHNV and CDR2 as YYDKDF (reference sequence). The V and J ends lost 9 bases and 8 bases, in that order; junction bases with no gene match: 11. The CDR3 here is CATNRSLAGGDEQFF. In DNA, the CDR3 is TGTGCCACAAACAGGTCCCTAGCGGGAGGGGATGAGCAGTTCTTC.

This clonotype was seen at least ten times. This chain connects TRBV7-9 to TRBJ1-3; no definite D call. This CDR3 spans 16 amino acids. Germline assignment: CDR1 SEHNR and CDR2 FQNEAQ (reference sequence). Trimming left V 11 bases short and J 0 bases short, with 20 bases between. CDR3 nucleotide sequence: TGTGCCCGCGACGGATTCCTACCCGACTCTGGAAACACCATATATTTT. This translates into CARDGFLPDSGNTIYF.

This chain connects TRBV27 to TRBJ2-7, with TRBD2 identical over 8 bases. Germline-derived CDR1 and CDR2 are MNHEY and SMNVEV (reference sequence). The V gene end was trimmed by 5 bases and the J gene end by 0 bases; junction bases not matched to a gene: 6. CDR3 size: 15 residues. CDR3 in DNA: TGTGCCAGCAGTCGGGAAGCGGGGGCCTCCTACGAGCAGTACTTC. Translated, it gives CASSREAGASYEQYF.

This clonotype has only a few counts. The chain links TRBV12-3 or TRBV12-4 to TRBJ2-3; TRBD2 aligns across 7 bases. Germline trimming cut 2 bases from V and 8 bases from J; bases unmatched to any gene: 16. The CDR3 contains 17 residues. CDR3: CASSLIGRAFGGGTQYF. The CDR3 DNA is TGTGCCAGCAGTTTAATAGGGAGGGCTTTCGGGGGAGGTACGCAGTATTTT.

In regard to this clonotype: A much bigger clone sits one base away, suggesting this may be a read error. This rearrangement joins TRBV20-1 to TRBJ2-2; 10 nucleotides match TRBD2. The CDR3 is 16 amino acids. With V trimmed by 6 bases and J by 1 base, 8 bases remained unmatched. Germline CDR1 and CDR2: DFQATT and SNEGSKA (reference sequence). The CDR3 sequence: CSACGLAEKNTGELFF. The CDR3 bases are TGCAGTGCCTGCGGACTAGCGGAGAAGAACACCGGGGAGCTGTTTTTT.

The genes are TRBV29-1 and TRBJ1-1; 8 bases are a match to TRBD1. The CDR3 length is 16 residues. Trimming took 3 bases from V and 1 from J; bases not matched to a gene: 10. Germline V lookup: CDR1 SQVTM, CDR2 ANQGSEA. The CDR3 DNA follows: TGCAGCGTTGAGTTGGGGGTAGACAGGGGGAACACTGAAGCTTTCTTT. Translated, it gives CSVELGVDRGNTEAFF.

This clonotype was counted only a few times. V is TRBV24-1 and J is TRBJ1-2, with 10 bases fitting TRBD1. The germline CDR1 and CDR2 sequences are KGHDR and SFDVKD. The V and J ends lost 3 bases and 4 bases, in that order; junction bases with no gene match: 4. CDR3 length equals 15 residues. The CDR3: CATSDRTGGGYGYTF. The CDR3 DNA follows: TGTGCCACCAGTGATAGGACAGGGGGTGGCTATGGCTACACCTTC.

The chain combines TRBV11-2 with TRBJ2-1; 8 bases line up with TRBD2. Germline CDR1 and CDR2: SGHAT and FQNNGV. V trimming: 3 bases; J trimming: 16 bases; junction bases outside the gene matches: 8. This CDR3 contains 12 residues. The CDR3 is CASSLSGRSQFF. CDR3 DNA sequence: TGTGCCAGCAGCTTGAGCGGGAGAAGCCAATTCTTC.

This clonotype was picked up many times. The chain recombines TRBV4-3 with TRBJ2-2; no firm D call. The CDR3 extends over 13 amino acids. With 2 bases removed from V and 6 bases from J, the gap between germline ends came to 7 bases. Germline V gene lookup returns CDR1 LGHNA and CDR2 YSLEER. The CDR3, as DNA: TGCGCCAGCAGCCAACAAGGATCCGGGGAGCTGTTTTTT. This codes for CASSQQGSGELFF.

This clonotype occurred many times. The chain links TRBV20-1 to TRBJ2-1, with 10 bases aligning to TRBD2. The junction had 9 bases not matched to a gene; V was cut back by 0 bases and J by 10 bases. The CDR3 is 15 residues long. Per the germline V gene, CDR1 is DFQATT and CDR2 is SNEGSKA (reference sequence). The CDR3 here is CSARDGLAGVWEQFF. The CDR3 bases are TGCAGTGCTAGAGATGGGCTAGCGGGAGTTTGGGAGCAGTTCTTC.